The 8 T cell receptor beta chains presented below share a single source sample, sequenced in a study of tumor and adjacent non-tumor tissue in lung cancer. Three rounds of nested PCR, following a modified ARM-PCR protocol, produced the TCRbeta library. TCRdb re-called the multiplex PCR reads through MiXCR, storing one row per CDR3 protein. The sample lists approximately 90,000 distinct CDR3 sequences, around 65% occurring once. The template was RNA from unsorted bulk tissue. Source material: lung tumor tissue. These receptor sequences come from a man aged 65-85 years with non-small cell lung cancer.

Turning to this clonotype: A much larger clone differs from this one at a single base, so this may be a read error. J is TRBJ1-1 and V is TRBV6-5; D is unresolved. CDR1 is MNHEY and CDR2 is SVGAGI in the germline V gene. The CDR3 contains 13 residues. CDR3 in amino acids: CASSRTGRTEASF. In DNA, the CDR3 is TGTGCCAGCAGCCGCACGGGCAGAACTGAAGCTTCCTTT.

Regarding this clonotype: This is likely a read error, given that the CDR3 carries no conserved phenylalanine or tryptophan at its end. The DNA is left out, because the CDR3 cannot be placed on it with certainty; the CDR3 is given as TCRdb lists it. The genes are TRBV4-1 and TRBJ2-1; TRBD2, the table's D call, lacks a check against the DNA. The germline V gene has CDR1 MGHRA and CDR2 YSYEKL. A total of 15 residues make up the CDR3, ends included. CDR3 in amino acids: CASSQADQPYNEQFI.

V and J are TRBV28 and TRBJ2-2; TRBD1 is a possible D gene (7 bases). V was cut by 5 bases and J by 1 base, with 14 bases left in between. Germline values: CDR1 MDHEN, CDR2 SYDVKM. There are 16 residues in the CDR3. As DNA, the CDR3 is TGTGCCAGCAGTATACGGAGGGACAGGAACACCGGGGAGCTGTTTTTT. This translates into CASSIRRDRNTGELFF.

On this clonotype: A much larger clone is a single base away; this may be a read error. This chain links TRBV10-3 with TRBJ1-2; tentatively, D is TRBD1 (5 bases). The CDR3 covers 14 residues. V shed 3 bases and J shed 6 bases, with 14 bases lying between them. Germline CDR1 ENHRY, CDR2 SYGVKD. This CDR3 is CAISERGGINGYTF. CDR3 sequence (DNA): TGTGCCATCAGTGAACGGGGGGGGATCAATGGCTACACCTTC.

In the case of this clonotype: A single base separates this from a much larger clone, so it may be a read error. V and J are TRBV6-6 and TRBJ2-1; D gene unclear. CDR1 and CDR2 (germline): MNHNY, SVGAGI (reference sequence). The CDR3 sequence is 14 residues long. CDR3: CASSYPISYNEHFF. The CDR3 coding sequence is TGTGCCAGCAGTTACCCGATCAGCTACAATGAGCACTTCTTC.

With regard to this clonotype: Mismatch with germline at one junction end may stem from a read error. The chain combines TRBV4-2 with TRBJ2-5; D might be TRBD2 (7 bases). Germline CDR1 reads LGHNA; CDR2 reads YNFKEQ. This CDR3 contains 14 residues. CDR3 loop: CASGSGGAEETRYF. In DNA, the CDR3 is TGTGCCAGCGGTAGTGGGGGGGCAGAGGAGACCCGGTACTTC.

The chain couples TRBV20-1 to TRBJ2-7; D is unresolved. Deletions cut 6 bases from V and 0 bases from J, with 12 bases between. Looked up from germline, CDR1 is DFQATT and CDR2 is SNEGSKA (reference sequence). The CDR3 totals 13 residues. In nucleotides, the CDR3 is TGCAGTGCCCATGACTTTAACTCCTACGAGCAGTACTTC. This translates into CSAHDFNSYEQYF.

This clonotype showed up just a few times. The chain joins TRBV28 to TRBJ2-1; D gene unclear. The V gene lost 6 bases and the J gene lost 4 bases, with 10 bases spanning the gap. The CDR3 runs 13 residues. CDR1 and CDR2 from the germline V gene are MDHEN and SYDVKM. CDR3 bases: TGTGCCAGCAGCGAATTAAGGTACAATGAGCAGTTCTTC. Translation gives CASSELRYNEQFF.